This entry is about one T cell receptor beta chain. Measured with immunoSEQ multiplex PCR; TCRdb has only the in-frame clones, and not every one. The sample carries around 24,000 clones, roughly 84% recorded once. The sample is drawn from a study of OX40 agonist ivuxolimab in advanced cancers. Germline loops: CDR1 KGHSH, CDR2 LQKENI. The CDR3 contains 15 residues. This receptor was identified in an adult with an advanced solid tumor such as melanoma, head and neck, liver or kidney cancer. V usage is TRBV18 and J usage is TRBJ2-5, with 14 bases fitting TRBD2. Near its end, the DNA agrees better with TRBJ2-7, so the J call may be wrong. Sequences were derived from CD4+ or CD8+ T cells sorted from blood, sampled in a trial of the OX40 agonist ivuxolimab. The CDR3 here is CASSRGLAGEVEQYF. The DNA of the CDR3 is TGTGCCAGCTCACGGGGACTAGCGGGAGAGGTCGAGCAGTACTTC.